This entry concerns a single T cell receptor beta chain. The antigen remains unidentified. Full-length variable regions came from constant-region reverse primers plus semi-nested Nested Universal Primer A PCR. TCRdb processed the 5' RACE reads anew with MiXCR; each CDR3 protein has one entry. The data contain some 64,000 distinct CDR3 sequences, less than 25% of them singletons. Whole-study results and caveats: Tumor Tregs overlapped most with tumor, then blood, naive CD4+ cells. Tumor memory CD4+ T cell TCR gene usage clustered with blood and lymph node memory CD4+ cells and lymph node naive CD4+ cells.

Trimming took off 0 bases at V and 14 bases at J, with 15 bases between the two ends. Germline CDR1 and CDR2: DFQATT and SNEGSKA (reference sequence). The CDR3 consists of 12 residues. The memory fraction was CD4+CD45RO+CD25- cells. This chain links TRBV20-1 with TRBJ2-3; D may be TRBD1 (5 bases). The clonotype originates from a female donor with breast cancer. The sequenced sample was memory CD4+ T cells sorted from a lymph node. This sample's subset: memory CD4+ T cells, CD4+CD45RO+CD25-. CDR3 DNA: TGCAGTGCTAGAGATCAGGGAAATCGAAGGTATTTT. Its translation is CSARDQGNRRYF.